This is a list of T cell receptor beta chains from one sample in a study of T cell responses to AZD1222 COVID-19 vaccine. Method: immunoSEQ multiplex PCR; TCRdb's copy keeps in-frame clones and lacks some. In the table there are over 65,000 clones, 80% to 90% of which are singletons. The source was peripheral blood, collected on day 0 of AZD1222 vaccination. Receptors originate from an adult in good health. Both conserved end residues are part of each CDR3. A D gene is named only where the DNA matches it firmly. The listing skips clone size in some rows; elsewhere it reads once, few, many or a size class.

length: 16; D: TRBD2; size: once; V: TRBV5-4; J: TRBJ2-3; CDR3: CASSLDLAASTDTQYF; DNA: TGTGCCAGCAGCTTGGATCTAGCGGCTAGCACAGATACGCAGTATTTT
length: 12; D: .; size: .; V: TRBV10-1; J: TRBJ1-3; CDR3: CASSAEDNTIYF; DNA: TGCGCCAGCTCCGCCGAGGACAACACCATATATTTT
length: 14; D: .; size: once; V: TRBV6-5; J: TRBJ2-5; CDR3: CASSYSAGQETQYF; DNA: TGTGCCAGCAGTTACTCTGCCGGGCAAGAGACCCAGTACTTC
length: 15; D: .; size: .; V: TRBV2; J: TRBJ1-3; CDR3: CASSYGATGGNTIYF; DNA: TGTGCCAGCAGTTACGGGGCTACGGGGGGAAACACCATATATTTT
length: 15; D: TRBD2; size: .; V: TRBV7-3; J: TRBJ2-1; CDR3: CASSPRVAGYNEQFF; DNA: TGTGCCAGCAGCCCTCGGGTAGCGGGGTACAATGAGCAGTTCTTC
length: 15; D: TRBD1; size: .; V: TRBV19; J: TRBJ1-1; CDR3: CASSIPSTGASEAFF; DNA: TGTGCCAGTAGTATTCCCTCGACAGGGGCCTCTGAAGCTTTCTTT
length: 15; D: .; size: .; V: TRBV11-2; J: TRBJ1-1; CDR3: CASNENGGGSTEAFF; DNA: TGTGCCAGCAACGAGAACGGGGGGGGCAGCACTGAAGCTTTCTTT
length: 15; D: TRBD2; size: .; V: TRBV19; J: TRBJ2-2; CDR3: CASSSLAGNTGELFF; DNA: TGTGCCAGTAGTTCCCTAGCGGGGAACACCGGGGAGCTGTTTTTT
length: 18; D: .; size: .; V: TRBV4-1; J: TRBJ1-1; CDR3: CASSQDLGGGTMNTEAFF; DNA: TGCGCCAGCAGCCAAGATTTAGGGGGTGGGACCATGAACACTGAAGCTTTCTTT
length: 13; D: .; size: medium-sized; V: TRBV7-3; J: TRBJ1-1; CDR3: CASSTTLNTEAFF; DNA: TGTGCCAGCAGCACGACACTGAACACTGAAGCTTTCTTT
length: 13; D: .; size: .; V: TRBV2; J: TRBJ1-5; CDR3: CASSGGDGQPQHF; DNA: TGTGCCAGCAGTGGGGGGGACGGTCAGCCCCAGCATTTT
length: 12; D: .; size: .; V: TRBV5-4; J: TRBJ1-5; CDR3: CASSLPDQPQHF; DNA: TGTGCCAGCAGCTTGCCGGATCAGCCCCAGCATTTT
length: 16; D: .; size: .; V: TRBV10-3; J: TRBJ2-3; CDR3: CAISERRGVSTDTQYF; DNA: TGTGCCATCAGTGAAAGGAGGGGGGTAAGCACAGATACGCAGTATTTT
length: 15; D: .; size: .; V: TRBV6-2/TRBV6-3; J: TRBJ2-3; CDR3: CASSSRGSSTDTQYF; DNA: TGTGCCAGCAGTTCGAGGGGCTCTAGCACAGATACGCAGTATTTT
length: 14; D: .; size: .; V: TRBV19; J: TRBJ1-1; CDR3: CASIKAPLAAEAFF; DNA: TGTGCCAGTATCAAAGCCCCCCTGGCGGCTGAAGCTTTCTTT
length: 16; D: .; size: .; V: TRBV14; J: TRBJ1-4; CDR3: CASSVNTRDRRRKLFF; DNA: TGTGCCAGCAGCGTAAACACCCGGGATCGGAGAAGGAAACTGTTTTTT
length: 14; D: .; size: few; V: TRBV27; J: TRBJ1-1; CDR3: CASSFGAVNTEAFF; DNA: TGTGCCAGCAGTTTTGGCGCGGTGAACACTGAAGCTTTCTTT
length: 15; D: .; size: .; V: TRBV4-2; J: TRBJ2-1; CDR3: CASSQDGAELDEQFF; DNA: TGTGCCAGCAGCCAAGATGGAGCGGAACTCGATGAGCAGTTCTTC
length: 14; D: .; size: .; V: TRBV5-1; J: TRBJ2-3; CDR3: CASSPTSSTDTQYF; DNA: TGCGCCAGCAGTCCCACCTCTAGCACAGATACGCAGTATTTT
length: 16; D: .; size: .; V: TRBV28; J: TRBJ1-1; CDR3: CASSFQPLKGGTEAFF; DNA: TGTGCCAGCAGTTTTCAGCCCTTGAAGGGAGGAACTGAAGCTTTCTTT
length: 16; D: TRBD2; size: .; V: TRBV18; J: TRBJ2-7; CDR3: CASSPMTSGGDYEQYF; DNA: TGTGCCAGCTCACCAATGACTAGCGGGGGAGACTACGAGCAGTACTTC
length: 15; D: .; size: .; V: TRBV6-6; J: TRBJ1-4; CDR3: CASRNEQGGNEKLFF; DNA: TGTGCCAGCAGAAATGAACAGGGTGGCAATGAAAAACTGTTTTTT
length: 16; D: TRBD2; size: .; V: TRBV7-8; J: TRBJ2-1; CDR3: CASSPYGAGGIHEQFF; DNA: TGTGCCAGCAGTCCTTACGGAGCGGGGGGAATCCATGAGCAGTTCTTC
length: 11; D: .; size: .; V: TRBV18; J: TRBJ2-5; CDR3: CASSPQETQYF; DNA: TGTGCCAGCTCACCTCAAGAGACCCAGTACTTC
length: 17; D: TRBD2; size: .; V: TRBV6-2/TRBV6-3; J: TRBJ2-7; CDR3: CASSYRARTRLSYEQYF; DNA: TGTGCCAGCAGTTACCGTGCAAGGACTAGACTTTCCTACGAGCAGTACTTC
length: 15; D: TRBD1; size: .; V: TRBV28; J: TRBJ2-7; CDR3: CASSSPGQVIYEQYF; DNA: TGTGCCAGCAGTTCACCGGGACAGGTTATCTACGAGCAGTACTTC
length: 14; D: TRBD1; size: once; V: TRBV19; J: TRBJ1-5; CDR3: CASDQGASNQPQHF; DNA: TGTGCCAGCGACCAGGGGGCGAGCAATCAGCCCCAGCATTTT
length: 14; D: .; size: .; V: TRBV5-5; J: TRBJ1-1; CDR3: CASSFTVLNTEAFF; DNA: TGTGCCAGCAGCTTCACCGTATTGAACACTGAAGCTTTCTTT
length: 21; D: .; size: .; V: TRBV18; J: TRBJ2-1; CDR3: CASSPTGRMTTGGEVVHEQFF; DNA: TGTGCCAGCTCACCAACAGGGAGGATGACTACGGGAGGCGAAGTAGTTCATGAGCAGTTCTTC
length: 13; D: .; size: .; V: TRBV5-1; J: TRBJ1-1; CDR3: CASSISWNTEAFF; DNA: TGCGCCAGCAGCATTTCTTGGAACACTGAAGCTTTCTTT
length: 14; D: .; size: .; V: TRBV30; J: TRBJ1-2; CDR3: CAWSAGGWDYGYTF; DNA: TGTGCCTGGAGTGCGGGTGGGTGGGACTATGGCTACACCTTC
length: 16; D: .; size: .; V: TRBV5-4; J: TRBJ2-7; CDR3: CASSLSREAGKVEQYF; DNA: TGTGCCAGCAGCTTGTCAAGGGAGGCAGGGAAGGTAGAGCAGTACTTC
length: 13; D: .; size: .; V: TRBV5-1; J: TRBJ2-1; CDR3: CASSAGPNNEQFF; DNA: TGCGCCAGCAGCGCGGGACCAAACAATGAGCAGTTCTTC
length: 15; D: .; size: .; V: TRBV21-1; J: TRBJ2-7; CDR3: CASSITGTGYNEQYF; DNA: TGTGCCAGCAGCATTACCGGGACAGGGTACAACGAGCAGTACTTC
length: 14; D: TRBD1; size: once; V: TRBV14; J: TRBJ2-5; CDR3: CASSHRTGGETQYF; DNA: TGTGCCAGCAGCCATAGGACAGGGGGAGAGACCCAGTACTTC
length: 16; D: .; size: .; V: TRBV5-1; J: TRBJ1-6; CDR3: CASSLVPSSYNSPLHF; DNA: TGCGCCAGCAGCTTGGTTCCGAGCTCCTATAATTCACCCCTCCACTTT
length: 14; D: .; size: .; V: TRBV6-6; J: TRBJ1-2; CDR3: CASSYSGANYGYTF; DNA: TGTGCCAGCAGTTACTCGGGAGCTAACTATGGCTACACCTTC
length: 15; D: TRBD1; size: .; V: TRBV18; J: TRBJ1-1; CDR3: CASSPPVRGLTEAFF; DNA: TGTGCCAGCTCACCCCCGGTCAGGGGGTTGACTGAAGCTTTCTTT
length: 14; D: .; size: few; V: TRBV9; J: TRBJ2-7; CDR3: CASSVGDSSYEQYF; DNA: TGTGCCAGCAGCGTAGGAGACAGCTCCTACGAGCAGTACTTC
length: 13; D: .; size: .; V: TRBV7-9; J: TRBJ1-2; CDR3: CASSLGPVSGYTF; DNA: TGTGCCAGCAGCTTGGGGCCCGTGTCTGGCTACACCTTC
length: 14; D: .; size: .; V: TRBV7-9; J: TRBJ1-1; CDR3: CASSLKGWDTEAFF; DNA: TGTGCCAGCAGCTTGAAAGGGTGGGACACTGAAGCTTTCTTT
length: 15; D: TRBD2; size: .; V: TRBV28; J: TRBJ2-5; CDR3: CASSTTSGSTETQYF; DNA: TGTGCCAGCAGTACGACTAGCGGGAGTACGGAGACCCAGTACTTC
length: 12; D: .; size: .; V: TRBV6-2/TRBV6-3; J: TRBJ1-1; CDR3: CASSYDSILAFF; DNA: TGTGCCAGCAGTTACGACTCAATTCTCGCTTTCTTT
length: 14; D: .; size: .; V: TRBV3-1/TRBV3-2; J: TRBJ1-5; CDR3: CASSQAYSNQPQHF; DNA: TGTGCCAGCAGCCAAGCGTATAGCAATCAGCCCCAGCATTTT
length: 15; D: .; size: once; V: TRBV19; J: TRBJ2-5; CDR3: CASTVQSGVRETQYF; DNA: TGTGCCAGTACCGTACAGAGTGGCGTGAGGGAGACCCAGTACTTC
length: 13; D: .; size: once; V: TRBV10-2; J: TRBJ1-2; CDR3: CASSQHLSGGYTF; DNA: TGCGCCAGCAGCCAACATCTAAGCGGTGGCTACACCTTC
length: 13; D: .; size: .; V: TRBV6-5; J: TRBJ1-5; CDR3: CASSNKLVAPQHF; DNA: TGTGCCAGCAGTAACAAGTTGGTAGCGCCCCAGCATTTT
length: 12; D: .; size: .; V: TRBV2; J: TRBJ2-1; CDR3: CASSIQGTEQFF; DNA: TGTGCCAGCAGTATACAGGGAACTGAGCAGTTCTTC
length: 17; D: TRBD2; size: .; V: TRBV9; J: TRBJ2-5; CDR3: CASSVGTSGGYQETQYF; DNA: TGTGCCAGCAGCGTAGGCACTAGCGGGGGGTACCAAGAGACCCAGTACTTC
length: 15; D: TRBD2; size: .; V: TRBV10-2; J: TRBJ2-3; CDR3: CASRDRGGHTDTQYF; DNA: TGCGCCAGCAGAGACCGGGGGGGCCATACAGATACGCAGTATTTT
length: 16; D: TRBD2; size: once; V: TRBV19; J: TRBJ2-1; CDR3: CASSRPSGRKDNEQFF; DNA: TGTGCCAGTAGTCGGCCTAGCGGGAGGAAGGACAATGAGCAGTTCTTC
length: 18; D: .; size: .; V: TRBV29-1; J: TRBJ2-1; CDR3: CSVEGSLKGGGKGNEQFF; DNA: TGCAGCGTTGAAGGGAGCCTTAAAGGGGGAGGCAAAGGGAATGAGCAGTTCTTC
length: 15; D: .; size: .; V: TRBV14; J: TRBJ1-1; CDR3: CASSPQGLGGTEAFF; DNA: TGTGCCAGCAGCCCCCAGGGGCTCGGGGGCACTGAAGCTTTCTTT
length: 16; D: TRBD2; size: once; V: TRBV24-1; J: TRBJ2-3; CDR3: CATSDTSSGRPDTQYF; DNA: TGTGCCACCAGTGATACCTCTAGCGGGAGACCAGATACGCAGTATTTT
length: 14; D: TRBD1; size: .; V: TRBV10-3; J: TRBJ2-1; CDR3: CAISAGGSYNEQFF; DNA: TGTGCCATCAGTGCAGGGGGCTCCTACAATGAGCAGTTCTTC